The TCR beta chain under discussion was sequenced for a study of CD8 T cells in ankylosing spondylitis. General observations from the study: Reportedly, matched ankylosing spondylitis synovial fluid was significantly enriched for disease-linked clones. Some motif variants were previously reported in reactive arthritis synovial fluid and blood. In ankylosing spondylitis blood, a motif of 7 to 9 highly homologous TCR beta variants appeared characteristic.

This clonotype occurred many times. Its antigen is still unknown. TCRdb fed the 5' RACE reads into MiXCR, producing one record per CDR3 protein. The data contain around 890,000 distinct CDR3 sequences, approximately 10% of them singletons. The sequence derives from a male donor with ankylosing spondylitis. The source material was blood, either unsorted or a sorted T cell fraction (not recorded which).

This CDR3 is CASSLSQRETQYF. DNA for the CDR3: TGTGCCAGCAGCTTATCGCAGCGGGAGACCCAGTACTTC. The chain links TRBV7-6 to TRBJ2-5; possible D gene TRBD2, 5 bases. This CDR3 region has 13 residues. V was pared by 2 bases and J by 5 bases, with 9 bases between. Germline CDR1 and CDR2: SGHVS and FNYEAQ.